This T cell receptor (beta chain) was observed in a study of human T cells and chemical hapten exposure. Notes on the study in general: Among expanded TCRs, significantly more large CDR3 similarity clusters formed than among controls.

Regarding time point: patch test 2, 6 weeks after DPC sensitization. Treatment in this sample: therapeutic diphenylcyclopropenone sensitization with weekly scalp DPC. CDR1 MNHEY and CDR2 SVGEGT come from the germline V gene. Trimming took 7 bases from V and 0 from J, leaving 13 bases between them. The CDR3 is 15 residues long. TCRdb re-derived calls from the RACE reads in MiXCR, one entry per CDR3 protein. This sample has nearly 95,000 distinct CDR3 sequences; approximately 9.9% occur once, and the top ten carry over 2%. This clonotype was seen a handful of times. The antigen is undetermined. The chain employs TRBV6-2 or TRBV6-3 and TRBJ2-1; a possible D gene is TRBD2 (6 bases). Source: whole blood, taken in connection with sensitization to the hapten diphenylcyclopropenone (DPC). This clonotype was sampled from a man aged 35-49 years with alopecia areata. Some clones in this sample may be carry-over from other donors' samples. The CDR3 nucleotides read TGTGCCAGCAATAGGCGGGGCTCCTCCTACAATGAGCAGTTCTTC. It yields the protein CASNRRGSSYNEQFF.